This T cell receptor beta chain was sequenced for a study of T cell repertoires in cytomegalovirus infection. Across the whole study: Both CMV infection and a matching HLA type were indicated by public TCR beta signatures.

TCRdb re-derived calls from the reads in MiXCR, one entry per CDR3 protein. The data show fewer than 900,000 distinct CDR3 sequences, with 25% to 30% seen just once and around 13% held by the top ten. Study-level results: HLA-C-restricted CMV-specific TCR beta clonotypes prevailed in the ex vivo response.

Note on this clonotype: Its antigen is undetermined.

Trimming took 4 bases from V and 5 from J, leaving 14 bases between them. CDR3 length: 14 residues. Germline CDR1 and CDR2: SGHVS and FQNEAQ. The receptor's source is a human donor in good health (CMV status not recorded). Some clones in this sample may be carry-over from other donors' samples. Sequenced here: cultured CD8+ T cells from PBMCs, sampled from culture after CMV antigen stimulation. The V gene is TRBV7-8, the J gene TRBJ2-5; a possible D gene is TRBD2 (5 bases). The CDR3 DNA reads as TGTGCCAGCAGCTCGGTCCCCCGGAGGGAGACCCAGTACTTC. Translation: CASSSVPRRETQYF.